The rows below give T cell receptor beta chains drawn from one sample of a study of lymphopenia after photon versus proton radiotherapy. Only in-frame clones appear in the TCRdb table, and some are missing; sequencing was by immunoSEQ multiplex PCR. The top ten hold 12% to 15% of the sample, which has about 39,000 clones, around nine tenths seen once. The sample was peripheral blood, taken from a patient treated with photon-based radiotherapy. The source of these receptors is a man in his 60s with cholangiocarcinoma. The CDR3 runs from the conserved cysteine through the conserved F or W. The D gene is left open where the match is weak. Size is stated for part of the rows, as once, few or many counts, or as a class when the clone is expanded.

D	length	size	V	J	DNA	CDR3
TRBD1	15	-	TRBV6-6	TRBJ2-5	TGTGCCAGCAGTCCCGATCCTACAGGGGAACAGACCCAGTACTTC	CASSPDPTGEQTQYF
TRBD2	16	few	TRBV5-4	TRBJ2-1	TGTGCCAGCTCCCCGACTAGCGGGATAGACTACAATGAGCAGTTCTTC	CASSPTSGIDYNEQFF
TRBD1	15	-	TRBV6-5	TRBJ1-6	TGTGCCAGCAGTGGAAGGGAGGGGGCTAATTCACCCCTCCACTTT	CASSGREGANSPLHF
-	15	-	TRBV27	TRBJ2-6	TGTGCCAGCAGTTTATCCAACTCTGGGGCCAACGTCCTGACTTTC	CASSLSNSGANVLTF
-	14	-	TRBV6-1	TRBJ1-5	TGTGCCAGCAAGAACAGGGATAGCAATCAGCCCCAGCATTTT	CASKNRDSNQPQHF
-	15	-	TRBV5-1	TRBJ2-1	TGCGCCAGCAGCTTGTTCGAGATAGGATTGAATGAGCAGTTCTTC	CASSLFEIGLNEQFF
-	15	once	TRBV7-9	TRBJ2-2	TGTGCCAGCAGCCCGCGGACAGCGAACACCGGGGAGCTGTTTTTT	CASSPRTANTGELFF
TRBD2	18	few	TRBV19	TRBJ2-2	TGTGCCAGTAGTATTACTAGCGGGGGGAGATTTGGCACTGGGGAGCTGTTTTTT	CASSITSGGRFGTGELFF
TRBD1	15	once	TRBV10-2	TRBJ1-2	TGCGCCAGCACCGACAGGGACACTGACCTATATGGCTACACCTTC	CASTDRDTDLYGYTF
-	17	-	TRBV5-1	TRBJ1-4	TGCGCCAGCAGTCCCGGGGGGGCCTTTCCCCTTAATGAAAAACTGTTTTTT	CASSPGGAFPLNEKLFF
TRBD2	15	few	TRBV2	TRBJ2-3	TGTGCCAGCATGGGATCCCTAGCGGCCCTAGGTACGCAGTATTTT	CASMGSLAALGTQYF
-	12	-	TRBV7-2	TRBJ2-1	TGTGCCAGCAGCTTAAGCGTCCATGAGCAGTTCTTC	CASSLSVHEQFF
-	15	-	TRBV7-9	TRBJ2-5	TGTGCCAGCAGCTTTACCGGGACACCACAAGAGACCCAGTACTTC	CASSFTGTPQETQYF
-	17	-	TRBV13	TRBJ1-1	TGTGCCAGCAGCTCCCAATCCCCCTCATTCAAGCGGTCTGAAGCTTTCTTT	CASSSQSPSFKRSEAFF
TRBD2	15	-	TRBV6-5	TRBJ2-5	TGTGCCAGCAGTCGGGGGGGAATCTCCTCGGAGACCCAGTACTTC	CASSRGGISSETQYF
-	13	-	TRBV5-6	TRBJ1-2	TGTGCCAGCAGCGCCTCGGCTAACTATGGCTACACCTTC	CASSASANYGYTF
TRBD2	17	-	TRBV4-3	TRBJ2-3	TGCGCCAGCAGCCAATTGCTAGCGGGGGACTCCACAGATACGCAGTATTTT	CASSQLLAGDSTDTQYF